This TCR beta chain is from a study of glioma-infiltrating T cells after dendritic cell vaccination. Only patients with spare fresh-frozen tumor and over two years of follow-up were included. Input was around 1.9 ug genomic DNA, or all available if less. Primers: 60 V beta forward and 13 J beta reverse. Clones were read by immunoSEQ multiplex PCR, and TCRdb kept only the in-frame ones, dropping some. The data show over 80,000 clones, over 85% seen once. Per germline, CDR1 SGHVS and CDR2 FQNEAQ. V was pared by 2 bases and J by 0 bases, with 14 bases between. The CDR3 runs to 17 residues. The chain links TRBV7-8 to TRBJ2-1, with D perhaps TRBD1 (5 bases). The sequencing used blood, collected before dendritic cell vaccination. This TCR came from a human donor with glioblastoma. The CDR3 nucleotides are TGTGCCAGCAGCTTAAGGGGCCGCGGAGTCTCCTACAATGAGCAGTTCTTC. Protein sequence: CASSLRGRGVSYNEQFF. Full variable domain (missing parts from reference TRBV7-8 and TRBJ2-1): GAGVSQSPRYKVAKRGQDVALRCDPISGHVSLFWYQQALGQGPEFLTYFQNEAQLDKSGLPSDRFFAERPEGSVSTLKIQRTQQEDSAVYLCASSLRGRGVSYNEQFFGPGTRLTVL.